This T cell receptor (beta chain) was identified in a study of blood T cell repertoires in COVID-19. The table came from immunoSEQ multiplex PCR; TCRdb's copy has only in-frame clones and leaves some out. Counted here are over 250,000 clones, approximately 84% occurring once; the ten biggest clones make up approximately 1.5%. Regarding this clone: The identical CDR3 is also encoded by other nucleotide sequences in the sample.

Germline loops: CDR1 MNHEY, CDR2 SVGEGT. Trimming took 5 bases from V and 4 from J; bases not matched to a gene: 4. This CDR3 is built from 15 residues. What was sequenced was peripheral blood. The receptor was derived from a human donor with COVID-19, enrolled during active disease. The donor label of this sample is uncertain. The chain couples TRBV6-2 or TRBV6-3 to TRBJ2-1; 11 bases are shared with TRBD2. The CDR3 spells CASSLGTSGYNEQFF. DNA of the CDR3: TGTGCCAGCAGTCTCGGGACTAGCGGTTACAATGAGCAGTTCTTC.